This entry lists 19 T cell receptor beta chains sequenced from one sample in a study of T cell changes during pregnancy in multiple sclerosis. Produced via immunoSEQ multiplex PCR; TCRdb's table is partial and in-frame only. The sample carries tens of thousands of clones, about 92% recorded once. Sequencing was performed on CD8+ T cells from peripheral blood mononuclear cells, taken in the third trimester of pregnancy. The origin of the receptors is a female donor in good health, enrolled as a control in a pregnancy study.

The CDR3 coding sequence is TGTGCCAGCAGCAGGGTTACGGCAGATACGCAGTATTTT. It encodes CASSRVTADTQYF. The V and J genes are TRBV27 and TRBJ2-3, with D possibly matching TRBD1 (5 bases). Germline loops: CDR1 MNHEY, CDR2 SMNVEV (reference sequence). The CDR3 contains 13 residues. V was pared by 6 bases and J by 4 bases, with 11 bases between.

This clone was observed once. The rearrangement joins TRBV19 to TRBJ2-7; 7 bases line up with TRBD2. Germline V gene sequence: CDR1 LNHDA, CDR2 SQIVND (reference sequence). V lost 0 bases and J lost 4; bases outside the gene matches: 6. The CDR3 spans 15 residues. The CDR3 region has the DNA TGTGCCAGTAGTATAGAAGCGGGGATTAGGTACGAGCAGTACTTC. This gives the protein CASSIEAGIRYEQYF. The variable domain in full, with the rest retrieved from reference TRBV19 and TRBJ2-7, is DGGITQSPKYLFRKEGQNVTLSCEQNLNHDAMYWYRQDPGQGLRLIYYSQIVNDFQKGDIAEGYSVSREKKESFPLTVTSAQKNPTAFYLCASSIEAGIRYEQYFGPGTRLTVT.

The chain recombines TRBV7-9 with TRBJ1-1, with 11 bases lining up with TRBD1. V trimming: 1 base; J trimming: 5 bases; junction bases outside the gene matches: 3. Germline CDR1 is SEHNR and CDR2 is FQNEAQ (reference sequence). This CDR3 comprises 15 residues. Here the CDR3 DNA reads TGTGCCAGCAGCTTAGGGACAGGGGGCGGAACTGAAGCTTTCTTT. It specifies CASSLGTGGGTEAFF.

The CDR3 is CASRRLGGTPYEQYF. In DNA form, the CDR3 reads TGTGCCAGCAGGCGGCTCGGCGGGACTCCCTACGAGCAGTACTTC. This chain connects TRBV2 to TRBJ2-7; a possible D gene is TRBD2 (6 bases). V was clipped by 6 bases and J by 2 bases, with 17 bases between them. Looked up from germline, CDR1 is SNHLY and CDR2 is FYNNEI. CDR3 length: 15 amino acids. Based on the CDR3 plus reference TRBV2 and TRBJ2-7, the full variable domain is EPEVTQTPSHQVTQMGQEVILRCVPISNHLYFYWYRQILGQKVEFLVSFYNNEISEKSEIFDDQFSVERPDGSNFTLKIRSTKLEDSAMYFCASRRLGGTPYEQYFGPGTRLTVT.

This clone occurred once. This chain uses TRBV12-5 with TRBJ2-2; weak D call: TRBD1 (5 bases). V was pared by 3 bases and J by 1 base, with 18 bases between. Per the germline V gene, CDR1 is LGHNT and CDR2 is FRNRAP. This CDR3 comprises 18 residues. CDR3 in DNA: TGTGCTAGTGGTTTCTTTACCACAGGAAAAAAGAACACCGGGGAGCTGTTTTTT. It specifies CASGFFTTGKKNTGELFF.

The chain couples TRBV27 to TRBJ2-2, with 9 bases that match TRBD2. CDR3 length: 13 amino acids. The J segment lost 7 bases and the V segment lost 6 bases, leaving 3 bases of the junction unmatched. Germline V gene lookup returns CDR1 MNHEY and CDR2 SMNVEV (reference sequence). The CDR3 loop is CASRSGGRGELFF. In DNA, the CDR3 is TGTGCCAGCAGAAGCGGGGGGCGCGGGGAGCTGTTTTTT.

The V and J genes are TRBV4-3 and TRBJ2-2; the D gene is possibly TRBD2 (5 bases). This CDR3 has 16 amino acids. Germline V gives CDR1 LGHNA, CDR2 YSLEER. Trimming removed 1 base at V and 0 bases at J, with 9 bases between. The CDR3 bases are TGCGCCAGCAGCCAAGGTAGGACTTCGAACACCGGGGAGCTGTTTTTT. Amino acids: CASSQGRTSNTGELFF.

V gene TRBV7-9 combines with J gene TRBJ1-1, with D tentatively TRBD1 (5 bases). The length of the CDR3 is 15 residues. V was shortened by 5 bases and J by 1 base, with 14 bases between the two germline ends. Germline V gene lookup returns CDR1 SEHNR and CDR2 FQNEAQ (reference sequence). The DNA of the CDR3 is TGTGCCAGCAGCCAGGAATCGGGGGGGAACACTGAAGCTTTCTTT. It is translated as CASSQESGGNTEAFF.

The V gene is TRBV6-5, the J gene TRBJ1-1; the match to TRBD1 covers 9 bases. The CDR3 loop spans 15 amino acids. V lost 4 bases and J lost 0; bases outside the gene matches: 3. The germline CDR1 and CDR2 sequences are MNHEY and SVGAGI. This CDR3 is CASSSYRGLNTEAFF. The CDR3 DNA is TGTGCCAGCAGTTCCTACAGGGGGCTGAACACTGAAGCTTTCTTT.

V gene TRBV6-1 combines with J gene TRBJ2-2; the match to TRBD1 covers 7 bases. Germline V gene sequence: CDR1 MNHNS, CDR2 SASEGT. Trimming took 2 bases from V and 3 from J; bases not matched to a gene: 0. The CDR3 totals 14 residues. CDR3 loop: CASSEQGDTGELFF. In DNA form, the CDR3 reads TGTGCCAGCAGTGAACAGGGGGACACCGGGGAGCTGTTTTTT.

The chain links TRBV6-6 to TRBJ2-7, with D possibly matching TRBD1 (5 bases). There are 13 residues in the CDR3. V was clipped by 8 bases and J by 3 bases, with 14 bases between them. Germline assignment: CDR1 MNHNY and CDR2 SVGAGI (reference sequence). CDR3 region: CASAGTTDYEQYF. CDR3 bases: TGTGCCAGCGCAGGAACGACAGACTACGAGCAGTACTTC.

The rearrangement uses TRBV6-1 and TRBJ1-3, with no clear D. The ends were cut back, 8 bases at V and 0 bases at J, with 8 bases in the middle. This CDR3 is built from 13 residues. The germline V gene encodes CDR1 MNHNS and CDR2 SASEGT. CDR3 protein: CASLAVSGNTIYF. CDR3 DNA sequence: TGTGCCAGCTTGGCAGTCTCTGGAAACACCATATATTTT.

V and J are TRBV7-9 and TRBJ2-2; 14 nucleotides match TRBD2. V gave up 6 bases and J gave up 5 bases; unmatched junction bases: 8. Looked up from germline, CDR1 is SEHNR and CDR2 is FQNEAQ (reference sequence). The CDR3 spans 17 residues. The CDR3 region is CASRSGTSGGGTGELFF. The CDR3 DNA follows: TGTGCCAGCAGATCCGGGACTAGCGGGGGTGGAACCGGGGAGCTGTTTTTT.

This clone was seen a single time. The chain employs TRBV7-7 and TRBJ2-1; possibly TRBD1 for D (6 bases). The CDR3 covers 13 residues. Trimming removed 5 bases at V and 3 bases at J, with 8 bases between. Germline V lookup: CDR1 SSHAT, CDR2 FNYEAQ (reference sequence). Written as DNA, the CDR3 is TGTGCCAGCAGCCGGGACATCTACAATGAGCAGTTCTTC. Its protein is CASSRDIYNEQFF.

The V gene is TRBV11-2, the J gene TRBJ2-2, with a weak D call TRBD1 (5 bases). Germline lookup yields CDR1 SGHAT and CDR2 FQNNGV. This CDR3 has 15 residues. V was cut by 3 bases and J by 4 bases, with 12 bases left in between. Here the CDR3 reads CASSFSTVGTGELFF. As DNA, the CDR3 is TGTGCCAGCAGCTTTTCGACAGTCGGCACCGGGGAGCTGTTTTTT.

The chain joins TRBV27 to TRBJ1-1, with TRBD1 identical over 7 bases. J gave up 3 bases and V 2 bases, and 6 bases lay outside the gene matches. Per the germline V gene, CDR1 is MNHEY and CDR2 is SMNVEV (reference sequence). The CDR3 covers 15 residues. The DNA of the CDR3 is TGTGCCAGCAGTTTAACTACAGGGGTTGACACTGAAGCTTTCTTT. Translation: CASSLTTGVDTEAFF.

CDR3 DNA: TGCGCCAGCAGCCAAGACGCCGGACAGGGGTACGAGCAGTACTTC. Its translation is CASSQDAGQGYEQYF. V is TRBV4-1 and J is TRBJ2-7; 9 bases agree with TRBD1. Germline assignment: CDR1 MGHRA and CDR2 YSYEKL. This CDR3 is built from 15 residues. V shed 0 bases, J shed 4 bases, and the junction held 4 bases outside the gene matches.

The chain has TRBV7-2 and TRBJ1-2; TRBD1 might be the D (5 bases). The ends were cut back, 1 base at V and 4 bases at J, with 7 bases in the middle. This CDR3 comprises 13 residues. Germline loops: CDR1 SGHTA, CDR2 FQGNSA. CDR3 sequence reads: CASSLGQTYGYTF. CDR3 sequence (DNA): TGTGCCAGCAGCTTAGGACAGACCTATGGCTACACCTTC.

The chain links TRBV7-9 to TRBJ2-7; maybe TRBD1 (5 bases). CDR3 length equals 14 residues. Deletions cut 5 bases from V and 5 bases from J, with 16 bases between. Germline V gene lookup returns CDR1 SEHNR and CDR2 FQNEAQ (reference sequence). The DNA of the CDR3 is TGTGCCAGCAGCCCCCTTCAGGGCCCCCACGAGCAGTACTTC. It is translated as CASSPLQGPHEQYF. The whole variable domain, filled in from reference TRBV7-9 and TRBJ2-7, reads DTGVSQNPRHKITKRGQNVTFRCDPISEHNRLYWYRQTLGQGPEFLTYFQNEAQLEKSRLLSDRFSAERPKGSFSTLEIQRTEQGDSAMYLCASSPLQGPHEQYFGPGTRLTVT.